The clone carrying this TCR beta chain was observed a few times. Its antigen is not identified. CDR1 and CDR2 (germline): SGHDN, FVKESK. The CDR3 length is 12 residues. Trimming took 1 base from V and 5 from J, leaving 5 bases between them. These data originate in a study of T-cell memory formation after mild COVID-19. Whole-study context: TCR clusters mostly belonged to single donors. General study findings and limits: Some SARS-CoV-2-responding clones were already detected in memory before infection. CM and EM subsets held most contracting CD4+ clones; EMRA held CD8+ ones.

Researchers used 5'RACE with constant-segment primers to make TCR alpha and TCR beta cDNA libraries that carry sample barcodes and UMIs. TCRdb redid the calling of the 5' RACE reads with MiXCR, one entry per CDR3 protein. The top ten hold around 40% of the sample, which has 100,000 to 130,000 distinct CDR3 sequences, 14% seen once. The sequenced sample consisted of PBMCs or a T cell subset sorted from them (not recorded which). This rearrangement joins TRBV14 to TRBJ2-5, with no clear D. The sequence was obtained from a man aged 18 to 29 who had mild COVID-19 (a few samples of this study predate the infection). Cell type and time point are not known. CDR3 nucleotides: TGTGCCAGCAGCCAAGTTGTTGAGACCCAGTACTTC. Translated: CASSQVVETQYF.